The source of this TCR beta chain is a study of T cells after yellow fever vaccination. Study at large: Preparation used SMART-Seq v4 Ultra Low Input for the low-cell-number fractions.

The germline V gene has CDR1 LGHDT and CDR2 YNNKEL (reference sequence). J gave up 3 bases and V 11 bases, and 18 bases lay outside the gene matches. This CDR3 has 18 amino acids. TCR cDNA was made by 5'RACE template switching, adding a universal primer site and UMIs. TCRdb used MiXCR to reprocess the 5' RACE reads, holding one entry per CDR3 protein. This repertoire shows some 150,000 distinct CDR3 sequences, about 7% found once; its top ten account for more than 0.6%. Overall study findings and caveats: Most primary-vaccination clones reappeared after the booster (about 95% CD4, about 88% CD8). Overall, a small share of clonotypes was seen in both CD4 and CD8 compartments.

A single count supports this clonotype. No antigen is known for it. This sequence originates from a man between 25 and 39 years old who received the YFV17D yellow fever vaccine. J is TRBJ2-7 and V is TRBV3-1; 14 bases map to TRBD2. Specimen: CD4+ T cells sorted from PBMCs, collected 10 days after the yellow fever booster vaccination. The CDR3 region has the DNA TGTGCCCGCACCACGGGACTAGCGGGAGTTGGGCCTCACTACGAGCAGTACTTC. Translation: CARTTGLAGVGPHYEQYF.